Reported below is one T cell receptor (beta chain). In germline, CDR1 is SGHVS, CDR2 FNYEAQ. The CDR3 runs 14 residues. Trimming took off 5 bases at V and 4 bases at J, with 14 bases between the two ends. Only in-frame clones appear in the TCRdb table, and some are missing; sequencing was by immunoSEQ multiplex PCR. The data hold over 65,000 clones, with over 90% observed a single time. The sample is drawn from a study of shared T cell receptors in the human thymus. The rearrangement joins TRBV7-6 to TRBJ1-2, with D possibly matching TRBD1 (6 bases). The sequenced sample consisted of thymocytes. This TCR was recovered from a human donor. The CDR3 reads CASSPRTARYGYTF. DNA of the CDR3: TGTGCCAGCAGCCCCCGGACAGCCCGCTATGGCTACACCTTC.